These 29 T cell receptor beta chains were all obtained from the same sample, sequenced in a study of cytomegalovirus exposure and HLA in healthy donors. In the PCR, 60 Vbeta and 13 Jbeta primers were used. The assay was immunoSEQ multiplex PCR, and TCRdb's table has in-frame clones only and misses some. The sample has about 110,000 clones, around 77% seen once. The sequenced sample was PBMCs. These receptors all stem from a human donor in good health.

The chain is built from TRBV28 and TRBJ1-1, with 7 bases that match TRBD1. The CDR3 has 14 residues. The V segment lost 8 bases and the J segment 0 bases; nucleotides outside the gene matches: 6. In germline, CDR1 is MDHEN, CDR2 SYDVKM. The CDR3 DNA reads TGTGCCAGCGGAACAGGGGCTATGAACACTGAAGCTTTCTTT. It encodes CASGTGAMNTEAFF.

This clone has just a few counts. The chain employs TRBV6-6 and TRBJ1-4; 9 bases are a match to TRBD1. Trimming removed 6 bases from V and 4 bases from J; junction bases left unmatched: 9. Germline loops: CDR1 MNHNY, CDR2 SVGAGI (reference sequence). The CDR3 runs to 16 residues. The CDR3 coding sequence is TGTGCCAGCAGCTTAAGGCCGGGACAGGGTAATGAAAAACTGTTTTTT. Translating gives CASSLRPGQGNEKLFF.

V gene TRBV9 combines with J gene TRBJ2-7; the D gene is possibly TRBD2 (5 bases). V lost 4 bases and J 5 bases, leaving 19 bases between the germline ends. Germline loops: CDR1 SGDLS, CDR2 YYNGEE. The CDR3 contains 15 residues. CDR3 amino acids: CASSPEGRSRDEQYF. DNA for the CDR3: TGTGCCAGCAGCCCCGAGGGCAGGTCTAGAGACGAGCAGTACTTC.

The chain links TRBV6-5 to TRBJ2-3; 10 nucleotides match TRBD1. The germline V gene encodes CDR1 MNHEY and CDR2 SVGAGI. The junction had 5 bases not matched to a gene; V was cut back by 6 bases and J by 2 bases. There are 15 residues in the CDR3. The CDR3 loop is CASSRTGGTTDTQYF. CDR3 sequence (DNA): TGTGCCAGCAGCCGGACAGGGGGAACCACAGATACGCAGTATTTT.

This sequence joins TRBV7-2 and TRBJ2-2; 7 bases are shared with TRBD1. CDR3 length: 16 residues. Per germline, CDR1 SGHTA and CDR2 FQGNSA. Losses at the gene ends were 5 bases for V and 1 base for J; bases not matched to a gene: 7. CDR3 amino acids: CASSRRDRKNTGELFF. For the CDR3, the DNA is TGTGCCAGCAGCCGTAGGGACAGAAAGAACACCGGGGAGCTGTTTTTT.

This clone was detected a few times. The V and J genes are TRBV18 and TRBJ2-2, with D tentatively TRBD1 (5 bases). Germline CDR1 is KGHSH and CDR2 is LQKENI. V lost 6 bases to trimming and J lost 0 bases, with 14 bases between them. This CDR3 region has 16 residues. As DNA, the CDR3 is TGTGCCAGCTCTTTTTCGGACACGGCGAACACCGGGGAGCTGTTTTTT. It specifies CASSFSDTANTGELFF.

This chain uses TRBV7-9 with TRBJ2-7; the D is unclear. Trimming left V 5 bases short and J 2 bases short, with 13 bases between. From germline, CDR1 is SEHNR and CDR2 FQNEAQ (reference sequence). This CDR3 region has 14 residues. The CDR3 DNA follows: TGTGCCAGCAGCCCCCGGCTCGACACCTACGAGCAGTACTTC. It yields the protein CASSPRLDTYEQYF. Full variable domain (rest looked up from reference TRBV7-9 and TRBJ2-7): DTGVSQNPRHKITKRGQNVTFRCDPISEHNRLYWYRQTLGQGPEFLTYFQNEAQLEKSRLLSDRFSAERPKGSFSTLEIQRTEQGDSAMYLCASSPRLDTYEQYFGPGTRLTVT.

This chain connects TRBV6-6 to TRBJ1-1; 7 bases align to TRBD1. Germline trimming cut 5 bases from V and 0 bases from J; bases unmatched to any gene: 3. CDR3 length: 14 amino acids. Germline V lookup: CDR1 MNHNY, CDR2 SVGAGI (reference sequence). CDR3 loop: CASSQDRMNTEAFF. The CDR3 bases are TGTGCCAGCAGTCAGGACAGGATGAACACTGAAGCTTTCTTT.

This clone has a handful of counts. The chain carries TRBV5-1 and TRBJ1-1; possible D gene TRBD1, 5 bases. With 0 bases removed from V and 1 base from J, the gap between germline ends came to 10 bases. The CDR3 sequence is 15 residues long. Germline assignment: CDR1 SGHRS and CDR2 YFSETQ. CDR3 bases: TGCGCCAGCAGCTTGGTGGCAGGGTCGAACACTGAAGCTTTCTTT. It yields the protein CASSLVAGSNTEAFF. The full variable domain, completed using reference TRBV5-1 and TRBJ1-1, is KAGVTQTPRYLIKTRGQQVTLSCSPISGHRSVSWYQQTPGQGLQFLFEYFSETQRNKGNFPGRFSGRQFSNSRSEMNVSTLELGDSALYLCASSLVAGSNTEAFFGQGTRLTVV.

The chain is built from TRBV7-9 and TRBJ1-2, with 9 bases matching TRBD1. Trimming cost V 5 bases and J 5 bases; bases outside gene matches: 9. Germline V CDR1 and CDR2: SEHNR, FQNEAQ (reference sequence). This CDR3 is 15 amino acids long. The CDR3 nucleotides are TGTGCCAGCAGCCCAGGACAGGGGCTTCGGTATGGCTACACCTTC. Amino acid sequence: CASSPGQGLRYGYTF.

The rearrangement uses TRBV15 and TRBJ2-5, with 11 bases aligning to TRBD2. The V segment lost 0 bases and the J segment 11 bases; nucleotides outside the gene matches: 11. Germline V gives CDR1 LNHNV, CDR2 YYDKDF (reference sequence). The CDR3 has 16 residues. CDR3 coding DNA: TGTGCCACCAGCAGAGATCTACTAGCGGGGGCTTTGGAGCAGTACTTC. The encoded protein is CATSRDLLAGALEQYF.

The rearrangement uses TRBV10-1 and TRBJ2-4, with a possible D match to TRBD2 (5 bases). CDR1 WNHNN and CDR2 SYGVQD come from the germline V gene (reference sequence). There are 14 residues in the CDR3. V was trimmed by 3 bases and J by 6 bases, leaving 12 bases between them. The CDR3 DNA is TGCGCCAGCAGTGAATCGTCTAGCAGAAACATTCAGTACTTC. It encodes CASSESSSRNIQYF.

The rearrangement uses TRBV27 and TRBJ2-7; D perhaps matches TRBD1 (6 bases). There are 15 residues in the CDR3. The ends were cut back, 4 bases at V and 1 base at J, with 14 bases in the middle. Germline CDR1 and CDR2: MNHEY and SMNVEV (reference sequence). The CDR3: CASSSDSEGSYEQYF. The CDR3 DNA is TGTGCCAGCAGTTCGGACAGTGAAGGGTCCTACGAGCAGTACTTC.

This chain links TRBV2 with TRBJ1-3; 8 nucleotides align to TRBD1. CDR3 size: 18 residues. Germline CDR1 is SNHLY and CDR2 is FYNNEI. V lost 4 bases, J lost 0 bases, and 11 bases stayed unmatched. As DNA, the CDR3 is TGTGCCAGCAGTGGAGTTCTGGGACAGGAAAGCTCTGGAAACACCATATATTTT. Protein: CASSGVLGQESSGNTIYF.

J is TRBJ2-3 and V is TRBV6-6; 8 bases agree with TRBD2. Trimming at V came to 5 bases and at J to 3 bases, leaving 7 bases not matched to a gene. The CDR3 covers 15 residues. Germline V gene data show CDR1 as MNHNY and CDR2 as SVGAGI (reference sequence). The CDR3 DNA reads TGTGCCAGCAGTCCCCCGCGGGAGGTGACAGATACGCAGTATTTT. Its translation is CASSPPREVTDTQYF.

This clone showed up just once. V usage is TRBV10-3 and J usage is TRBJ2-7; 7 bases are shared with TRBD2. Germline loops: CDR1 ENHRY, CDR2 SYGVKD. V lost 11 bases to trimming and J lost 2 bases; unmatched junction nucleotides: 21. This CDR3 spans 17 amino acids. CDR3 nucleotides: TGTGCCGCTGGGGGGGGACTCGGAAACCAAGACCCCTACGAGCAGTACTTC. This encodes CAAGGGLGNQDPYEQYF.

This chain joins TRBV28 and TRBJ1-4, with 10 bases identical to TRBD1. The CDR3 length is 15 residues. From germline, CDR1 is MDHEN and CDR2 SYDVKM. V lost 3 bases to trimming and J lost 6 bases; unmatched junction nucleotides: 4. The CDR3 region is CASSFRGTGDEKLFF. The DNA for the CDR3 is TGTGCCAGCAGTTTCCGCGGGACAGGGGATGAAAAACTGTTTTTT.

This chain joins TRBV18 and TRBJ2-1; 10 bases match TRBD2. Germline V lookup: CDR1 KGHSH, CDR2 LQKENI. The CDR3 runs 15 residues. With V trimmed by 2 bases and J by 9 bases, 7 bases remained unmatched. The CDR3, as DNA: TGTGCCAGCTCACCATCCTCTAGCGGGAGCGCTGAGCAGTTCTTC. Protein sequence: CASSPSSSGSAEQFF.

The V gene is TRBV11-3, the J gene TRBJ2-1, with no clear D. The CDR3 runs to 17 residues. Per the germline V gene, CDR1 is SGHNT and CDR2 is YENEEA. With 1 base removed from V and 0 bases from J, the gap between germline ends came to 13 bases. In DNA, the CDR3 is TGTGCCAGCAGCTTAGGCACAACCCTCAGCTCCTACAATGAGCAGTTCTTC. It translates to CASSLGTTLSSYNEQFF.

This sequence joins TRBV19 and TRBJ2-1; D ambiguous. The CDR3 is made up of 15 amino acids. The V gene's germline CDR1 is LNHDA and CDR2 SQIVND (reference sequence). The V gene lost 1 base and the J gene lost 0 bases, with 7 bases spanning the gap. This CDR3 is CASSIALSSYNEQFF. The CDR3 DNA follows: TGTGCCAGTAGTATAGCGTTGAGCTCCTACAATGAGCAGTTCTTC.

The chain links TRBV7-8 to TRBJ1-2; 7 positions match TRBD1. V was pared by 1 base and J by 7 bases, with 9 bases of the junction left unmatched. CDR1 and CDR2 (germline): SGHVS, FQNEAQ. This CDR3 has 15 residues. The CDR3 nucleotides read TGTGCCAGCAGCTTAGTTGAGGGGGCGCCGGGTGGCTACACCTTC. This translates into CASSLVEGAPGGYTF. Drawing the rest from reference TRBV7-8 and TRBJ1-2, the complete variable domain is GAGVSQSPRYKVAKRGQDVALRCDPISGHVSLFWYQQALGQGPEFLTYFQNEAQLDKSGLPSDRFFAERPEGSVSTLKIQRTQQEDSAVYLCASSLVEGAPGGYTFGSGTRLTVV.

The chain recombines TRBV18 with TRBJ2-7; D may be TRBD2 (6 bases). Germline V gives CDR1 KGHSH, CDR2 LQKENI. Deletions cut 4 bases from V and 5 bases from J, with 18 bases between. The CDR3 loop spans 15 amino acids. The DNA of the CDR3 is TGTGCCAGCTCACATGCCCGGGAGAAGGGAAACGAGCAGTACTTC. As protein: CASSHAREKGNEQYF.

The chain joins TRBV28 to TRBJ2-1; D unclear. CDR3 length: 14 amino acids. Trimming removed 3 bases at V and 10 bases at J, with 16 bases between. Germline CDR1 MDHEN, CDR2 SYDVKM. CDR3 sequence (DNA): TGTGCCAGCAGTTTTGAACGGCGGTTGTTGGAGCAGTTCTTC. It yields the protein CASSFERRLLEQFF.

The chain carries TRBV6-5 and TRBJ2-7; 11 bases map to TRBD2. The CDR3 spans 15 residues. Looked up from germline, CDR1 is MNHEY and CDR2 is SVGAGI. The V segment lost 5 bases and the J segment 2 bases; nucleotides outside the gene matches: 5. The CDR3 protein is CASSTTSGSPYEQYF. CDR3 DNA sequence: TGTGCCAGCAGTACCACTAGCGGGAGTCCCTACGAGCAGTACTTC.

This chain links TRBV30 with TRBJ1-5; D is unclear. The CDR3 covers 14 residues. V lost 1 base to trimming and J lost 1 base, with 8 bases between them. Germline loops: CDR1 GTSNPN, CDR2 SVGIG (reference sequence). The CDR3 DNA follows: TGTGCCTGGAGTGGGTCGGTCAGCAATCAGCCCCAGCATTTT. Translation: CAWSGSVSNQPQHF.

This clone turned up a few times. The rearrangement uses TRBV5-1 and TRBJ2-3; 12 positions agree with TRBD2. The germline gives CDR1 SGHRS, CDR2 YFSETQ. The CDR3 sequence is 16 residues long. J gave up 2 bases and V 4 bases, and 5 bases lay outside the gene matches. CDR3 DNA: TGCGCCAGCAGCCCGGGACTAGCGGGCCCCACAGATACGCAGTATTTT. As protein: CASSPGLAGPTDTQYF.

The V call is TRBV10-3, the J call TRBJ2-7; D is ambiguous. Germline V gene data show CDR1 as ENHRY and CDR2 as SYGVKD. Trimming pared 3 bases from V and 6 bases from J, leaving 12 bases between. The CDR3 spans 13 residues. In DNA, the CDR3 is TGTGCCATCAGTGAATACCGCGAGGCCGAGCAGTACTTC. This sequence encodes CAISEYREAEQYF.

This clone was counted between two and nine times. The rearrangement links TRBV7-3 to TRBJ2-2; possibly TRBD2 for D (5 bases). The CDR3 extends over 14 amino acids. Between the trimmed V and J ends, which lost 1 base and 4 bases, there was a span of 7 bases. CDR1 is SGHTA and CDR2 is FQGTGA in the germline V gene. CDR3 region: CASSLNAGTGELFF. CDR3 bases: TGTGCCAGCAGCTTAAATGCGGGCACCGGGGAGCTGTTTTTT.

This chain links TRBV11-2 with TRBJ2-7; weak D call: TRBD1 (6 bases). This CDR3 has 14 amino acids. V lost 5 bases to trimming and J lost 5 bases, with 16 bases between them. The germline V gene has CDR1 SGHAT and CDR2 FQNNGV. CDR3 amino acids: CASSPLRGVNEQYF. Here the CDR3 DNA reads TGTGCCAGCAGCCCGCTCAGGGGTGTGAACGAGCAGTACTTC.